This TCR beta chain was retrieved from a study of blood T cell repertoires in COVID-19. Study summary: The United States, Italy and Spain provided the acute and convalescent COVID-19 samples.

The CDR3 has 15 residues. CDR1 is LNHDA and CDR2 is SQIVND in the germline V gene (reference sequence). After removal of 5 bases from V and 3 bases from J, the junction contained 5 bases not matched to a gene. TCRdb's copy holds only in-frame clones and misses some; the assay was immunoSEQ multiplex PCR. The sample carries hundreds of thousands of clones, approximately 90% recorded once. All recovered Cohort 3 donors got two negative PCRs, got clearance, or saw symptom resolution. The rearrangement links TRBV19 to TRBJ2-1; 9 nucleotides agree with TRBD2. The sequence came from a woman in her thirties or forties who had recovered from COVID-19. Specimen: PBMCs or T cells enriched from blood (not recorded which). DNA for the CDR3: TGTGCCAGTAGTCCCAGCGGGGGGATCTACAATGAGCAGTTCTTC. Translated, it gives CASSPSGGIYNEQFF.